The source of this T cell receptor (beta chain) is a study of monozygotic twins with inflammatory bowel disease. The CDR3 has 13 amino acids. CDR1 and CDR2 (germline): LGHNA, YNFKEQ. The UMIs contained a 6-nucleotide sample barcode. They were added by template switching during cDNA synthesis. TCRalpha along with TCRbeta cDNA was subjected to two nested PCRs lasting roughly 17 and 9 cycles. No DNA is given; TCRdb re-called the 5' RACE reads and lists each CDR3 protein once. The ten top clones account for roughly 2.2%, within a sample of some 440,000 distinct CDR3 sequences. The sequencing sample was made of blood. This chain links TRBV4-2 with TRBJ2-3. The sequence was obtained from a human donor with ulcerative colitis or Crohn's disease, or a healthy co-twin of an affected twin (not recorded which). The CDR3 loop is CASSPLAAATQYF.